This record looks at one TCR beta chain sequence and its context. Here immunoSEQ multiplex PCR was the method, and the copy in TCRdb shows in-frame clones only, minus some. The repertoire holds tens of thousands of clones, with approximately 93% as singletons. This sample is drawn from a study of T cells in tuberculosis. The CDR3 consists of 13 residues. Germline loops: CDR1 MNHNS, CDR2 SASEGT. The germline V and J ends were trimmed by 2 bases and 11 bases, with 15 bases remaining between them. As for time point: new active TB diagnosis, blood taken before or within 7 days of starting treatment. The clonotype comes from an adult with tuberculosis. This chain joins TRBV6-1 and TRBJ1-1; D is ambiguous. The material sequenced was PBMCs, taken at tuberculosis diagnosis. The CDR3 reads CASSELWAPRAFF. CDR3 in DNA: TGTGCCAGCAGTGAACTGTGGGCCCCACGTGCTTTCTTT.